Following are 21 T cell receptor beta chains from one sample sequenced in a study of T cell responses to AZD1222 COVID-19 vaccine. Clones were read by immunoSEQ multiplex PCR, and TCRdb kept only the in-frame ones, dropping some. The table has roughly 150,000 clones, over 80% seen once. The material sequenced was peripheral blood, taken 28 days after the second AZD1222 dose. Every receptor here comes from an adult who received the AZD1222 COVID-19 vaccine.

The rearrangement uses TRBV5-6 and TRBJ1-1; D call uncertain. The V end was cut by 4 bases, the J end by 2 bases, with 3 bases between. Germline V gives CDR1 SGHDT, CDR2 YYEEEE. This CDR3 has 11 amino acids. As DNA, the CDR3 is TGTGCCAGCAGCCTTAACACTGAAGCTTTCTTT. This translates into CASSLNTEAFF.

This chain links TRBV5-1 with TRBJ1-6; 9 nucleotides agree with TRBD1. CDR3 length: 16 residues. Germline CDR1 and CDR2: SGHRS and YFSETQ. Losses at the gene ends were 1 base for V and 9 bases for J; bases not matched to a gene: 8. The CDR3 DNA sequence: TGCGCCAGCAGCTTGAGTGTCGGGACAGGGAGTTCACCCCTCCACTTT. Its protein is CASSLSVGTGSSPLHF.

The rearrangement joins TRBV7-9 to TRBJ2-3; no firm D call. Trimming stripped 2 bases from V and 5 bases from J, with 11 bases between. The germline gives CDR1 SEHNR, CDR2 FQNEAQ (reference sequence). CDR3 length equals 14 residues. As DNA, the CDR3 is TGTGCCAGCAGCTTAACTTCGGCTCTAGATACGCAGTATTTT. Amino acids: CASSLTSALDTQYF.

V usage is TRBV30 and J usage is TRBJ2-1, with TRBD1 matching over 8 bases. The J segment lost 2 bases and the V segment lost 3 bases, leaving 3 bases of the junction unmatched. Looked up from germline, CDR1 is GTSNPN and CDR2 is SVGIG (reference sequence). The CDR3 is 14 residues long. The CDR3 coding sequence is TGTGCCTGGAGCCAGGACAGGGCCTACAATGAGCAGTTCTTC. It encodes CAWSQDRAYNEQFF.

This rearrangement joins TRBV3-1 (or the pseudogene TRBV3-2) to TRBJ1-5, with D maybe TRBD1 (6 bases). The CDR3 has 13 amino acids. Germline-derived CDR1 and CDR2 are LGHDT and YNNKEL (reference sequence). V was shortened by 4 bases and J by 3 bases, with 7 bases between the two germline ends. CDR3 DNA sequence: TGTGCCAGCAGCCGGGGGGCCAATCAGCCCCAGCATTTT. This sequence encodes CASSRGANQPQHF.

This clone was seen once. The CDR3 bases are TGTGCCAGCAGCCACATCGCTAGCGGTTATCAAGAGACCCAGTACTTC. It encodes CASSHIASGYQETQYF. The chain has TRBV3-1 (or the pseudogene TRBV3-2) and TRBJ2-5; 7 nucleotides match TRBD2. The CDR3 contains 16 residues. After removal of 3 bases from V and 2 bases from J, the junction contained 9 bases not matched to a gene. CDR1 and CDR2 (germline): LGHDT, YNNKEL (reference sequence).

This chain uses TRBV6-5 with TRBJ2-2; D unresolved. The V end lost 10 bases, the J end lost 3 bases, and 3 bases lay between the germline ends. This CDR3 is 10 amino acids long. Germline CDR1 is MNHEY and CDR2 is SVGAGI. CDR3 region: CAIHTGELFF. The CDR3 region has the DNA TGTGCCATTCACACCGGGGAGCTGTTTTTT.

CDR3 coding DNA: TGTGCCAGCAGCCGAGTAGGGTGGGGAAACACCATATATTTT. It encodes CASSRVGWGNTIYF. J is TRBJ1-3 and V is TRBV3-1 (or the pseudogene TRBV3-2); D uncertain. Germline values: CDR1 LGHDT, CDR2 YNNKEL (reference sequence). The CDR3 runs 14 residues. V lost 4 bases and J lost 4, with 11 bases in between.

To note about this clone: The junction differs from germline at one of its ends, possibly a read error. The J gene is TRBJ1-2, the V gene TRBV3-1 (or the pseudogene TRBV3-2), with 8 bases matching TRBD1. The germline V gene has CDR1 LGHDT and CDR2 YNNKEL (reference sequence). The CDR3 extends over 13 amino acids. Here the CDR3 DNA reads TGTGCCAGCAGCCCCCTAAATGGACAGGGTGAGGCCTTC. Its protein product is CASSPLNGQGEAF.

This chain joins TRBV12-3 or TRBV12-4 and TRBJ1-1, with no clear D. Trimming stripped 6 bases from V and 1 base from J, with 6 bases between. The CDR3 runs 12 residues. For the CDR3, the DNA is TGTGCCAGCAGACTGTCGAACACTGAAGCTTTCTTT. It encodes CASRLSNTEAFF.

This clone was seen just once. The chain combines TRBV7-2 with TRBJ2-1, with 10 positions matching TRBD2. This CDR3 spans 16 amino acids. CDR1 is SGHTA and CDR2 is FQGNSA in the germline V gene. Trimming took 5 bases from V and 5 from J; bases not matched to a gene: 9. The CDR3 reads CASSKRTSGAHNEQFF. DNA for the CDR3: TGTGCCAGCAGCAAAAGGACTAGCGGAGCCCACAATGAGCAGTTCTTC.

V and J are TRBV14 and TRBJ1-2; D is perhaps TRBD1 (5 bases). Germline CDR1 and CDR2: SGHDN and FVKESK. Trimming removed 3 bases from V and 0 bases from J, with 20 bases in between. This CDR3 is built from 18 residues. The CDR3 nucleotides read TGTGCCAGCAGCCACAGTACAGGATCCGCAGCCGCTAACTATGGCTACACCTTC. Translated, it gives CASSHSTGSAAANYGYTF. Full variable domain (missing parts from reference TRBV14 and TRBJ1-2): EAGVTQFPSHSVIEKGQTVTLRCDPISGHDNLYWYRRVMGKEIKFLLHFVKESKQDESGMPNNRFLAERTGGTYSTLKVQPAELEDSGVYFCASSHSTGSAAANYGYTFGSGTRLTVV.

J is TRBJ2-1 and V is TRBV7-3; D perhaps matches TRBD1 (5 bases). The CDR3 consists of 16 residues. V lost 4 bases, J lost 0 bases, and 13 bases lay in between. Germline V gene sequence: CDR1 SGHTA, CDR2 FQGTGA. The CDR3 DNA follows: TGTGCCAGCAGCTCCTGGACCGACAGCTCCTACAATGAGCAGTTCTTC. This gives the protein CASSSWTDSSYNEQFF. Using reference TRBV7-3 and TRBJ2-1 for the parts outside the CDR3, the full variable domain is GAGVSQTPSNKVTEKGKYVELRCDPISGHTALYWYRQSLGQGPEFLIYFQGTGAADDSGLPNDRFFAVRPEGSVSTLKIQRTERGDSAVYLCASSSWTDSSYNEQFFGPGTRLTVL.

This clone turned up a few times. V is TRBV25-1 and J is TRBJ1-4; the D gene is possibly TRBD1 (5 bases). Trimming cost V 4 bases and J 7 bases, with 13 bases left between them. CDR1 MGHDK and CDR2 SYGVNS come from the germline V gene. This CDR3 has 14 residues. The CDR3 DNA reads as TGTGCCAGCAGTGGGGCCGCAGGGCTTGAAAAACTGTTTTTT. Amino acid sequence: CASSGAAGLEKLFF.

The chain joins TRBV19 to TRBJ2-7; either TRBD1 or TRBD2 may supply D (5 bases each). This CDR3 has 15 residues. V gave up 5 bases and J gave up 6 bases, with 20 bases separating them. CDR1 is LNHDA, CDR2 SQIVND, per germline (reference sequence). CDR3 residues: CASSPGDPRLGEQYF. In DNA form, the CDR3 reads TGTGCCAGTAGTCCCGGGGACCCACGACTCGGCGAGCAGTACTTC.

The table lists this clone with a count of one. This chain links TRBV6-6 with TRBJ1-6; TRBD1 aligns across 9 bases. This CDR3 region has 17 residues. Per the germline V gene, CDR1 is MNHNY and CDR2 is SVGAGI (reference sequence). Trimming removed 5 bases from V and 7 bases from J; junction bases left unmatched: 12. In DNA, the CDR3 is TGTGCCAGCAGTCGCCCGGGACAGGGATCAGCGAATTCACCCCTCCACTTT. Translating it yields CASSRPGQGSANSPLHF.

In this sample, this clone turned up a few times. CDR3 loop: CASSLQQTPTNGYTF. The CDR3 bases are TGTGCCAGCAGCCTACAACAGACTCCCACAAATGGCTACACCTTC. The genes are TRBV3-1 (or the pseudogene TRBV3-2) and TRBJ1-2; no firm D call. With 4 bases removed from V and 6 bases from J, the gap between germline ends came to 18 bases. CDR1 is LGHDT and CDR2 is YNNKEL in the germline V gene (reference sequence). The CDR3 contains 15 residues.

As DNA, the CDR3 is TGTGCCAGCACCCTACTAGCGGGGGTCCCCAATGAGCAGTTCTTC. It yields the protein CASTLLAGVPNEQFF. The chain couples TRBV7-2 to TRBJ2-1; 11 bases match TRBD2. The CDR3 sequence is 15 residues long. Germline CDR1 SGHTA, CDR2 FQGNSA. The ends lost 7 bases at V and 6 bases at J; junction bases unmatched: 8.

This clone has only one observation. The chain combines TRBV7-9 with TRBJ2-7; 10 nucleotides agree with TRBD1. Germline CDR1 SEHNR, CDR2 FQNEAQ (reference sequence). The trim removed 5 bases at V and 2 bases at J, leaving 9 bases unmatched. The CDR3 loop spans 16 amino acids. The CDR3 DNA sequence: TGTGCCAGCAGCCCGTCCGACAGGGGGCGCCCCTACGAGCAGTACTTC. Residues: CASSPSDRGRPYEQYF.

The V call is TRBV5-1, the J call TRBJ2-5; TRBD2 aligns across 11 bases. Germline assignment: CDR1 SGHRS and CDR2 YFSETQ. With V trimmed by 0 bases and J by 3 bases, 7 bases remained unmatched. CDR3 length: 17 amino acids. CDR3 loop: CASSLAVLLAGEETQYF. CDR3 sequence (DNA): TGCGCCAGCAGCTTGGCCGTATTACTAGCGGGGGAAGAGACCCAGTACTTC. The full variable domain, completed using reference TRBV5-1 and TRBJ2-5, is KAGVTQTPRYLIKTRGQQVTLSCSPISGHRSVSWYQQTPGQGLQFLFEYFSETQRNKGNFPGRFSGRQFSNSRSEMNVSTLELGDSALYLCASSLAVLLAGEETQYFGPGTRLLVL.

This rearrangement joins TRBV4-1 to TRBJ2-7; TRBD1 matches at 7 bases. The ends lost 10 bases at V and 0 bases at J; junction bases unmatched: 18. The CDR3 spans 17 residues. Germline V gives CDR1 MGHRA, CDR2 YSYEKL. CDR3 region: CAMFRDRLPPSSYEQYF. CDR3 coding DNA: TGCGCCATGTTCCGGGACAGATTACCCCCAAGCTCCTACGAGCAGTACTTC.